Given below is one T cell receptor (beta chain) in context. These data belong to a study of cytomegalovirus exposure and HLA in healthy donors. From the roughly 120-subject validation cohort, which was separate from the approximately 670-subject first cohort, the donors were drawn. Generated by immunoSEQ multiplex PCR, the TCRdb table keeps only in-frame clones and is missing some. The table shows about 68,000 clones, with more than 95% occurring only once. The CDR3 runs to 15 residues. Germline CDR1 is LGHNA and CDR2 is YNFKEQ. Trimming left V 1 base short and J 5 bases short, with 12 bases between. The J gene is TRBJ2-1, the V gene TRBV4-2; possibly TRBD1 for D (5 bases). What was sequenced was PBMCs. This receptor was taken from a man younger than 35 in good health and CMV-seronegative. The CDR3 reads CASSQGRAANNEQFF. The CDR3 nucleotides read TGTGCCAGCAGCCAAGGCAGGGCCGCTAACAATGAGCAGTTCTTC.